These 21 T cell receptor beta chains came from one sample sequenced in a study of T cell responses to AZD1222 COVID-19 vaccine. Data came from immunoSEQ multiplex PCR; TCRdb stores just in-frame clones and leaves some out. Of under 200,000 clones detected, approximately 90% appear once; the ten largest clones hold approximately 2%. The sequenced sample was peripheral blood, obtained on day 0 of AZD1222 vaccination. Source of these receptors: an adult in good health.

This clone was observed a few times. The chain couples TRBV13 to TRBJ2-1; 8 positions agree with TRBD2. The ends lost 5 bases at V and 7 bases at J; junction bases unmatched: 7. In germline, CDR1 is PRHDT, CDR2 FYEKMQ (reference sequence). CDR3 length: 14 residues. CDR3 DNA sequence: TGTGCCAGCAGCCACCGGACTAGCAAGAATGAGCAGTTCTTC. It specifies CASSHRTSKNEQFF.

This clone has a handful of counts. The chain links TRBV7-2 to TRBJ2-7, with 9 positions matching TRBD1. Germline loops: CDR1 SGHTA, CDR2 FQGNSA. The CDR3 has 18 amino acids. Unmatched junction bases numbered 18, after V lost 5 bases and J lost 4 bases. CDR3 sequence (DNA): TGTGCCAGCAGCACCCCGGGACAGGGAGGGAACTCCCCGTACGAGCAGTACTTC. This sequence encodes CASSTPGQGGNSPYEQYF.

The CDR3, as DNA: TGCGCCAGCAGCCAAGTGGGGACAGGTTCCTACAATGAGCAGTTCTTC. Translating it yields CASSQVGTGSYNEQFF. The chain links TRBV4-3 to TRBJ2-1; TRBD1 aligns across 8 bases. The CDR3 covers 16 residues. Germline V gives CDR1 LGHNA, CDR2 YSLEER. Losses at the gene ends were 1 base for V and 1 base for J; bases not matched to a gene: 3.

Worth noting for this clone: One end of the junction varies from germline; a read error may be responsible. This rearrangement joins TRBV23-1 to TRBJ2-7; D is unresolved. TRBV23-1 is flagged as an ORF with uncertain function. There are 11 residues in the CDR3. CDR3 DNA: TGCGCCAGCAGTCAATCGAAACAGATCGACTTC. Amino acid sequence: CASSQSKQIDF.

V and J are TRBV28 and TRBJ1-5, with D unresolved. V lost 4 bases and J lost 0, with 13 bases in between. Germline lookup yields CDR1 MDHEN and CDR2 SYDVKM. There are 16 residues in the CDR3. The CDR3 region has the DNA TGTGCCAGCAGTTCACGGAAGGTCGATAGCAATCAGCCCCAGCATTTT. Translating gives CASSSRKVDSNQPQHF. The entire variable domain, with the rest obtained from reference TRBV28 and TRBJ1-5, is as follows: DVKVTQSSRYLVKRTGEKVFLECVQDMDHENMFWYRQDPGLGLRLIYFSYDVKMKEKGDIPEGYSVSREKKERFSLILESASTNQTSMYLCASSSRKVDSNQPQHFGDGTRLSIL.

The V and J genes are TRBV4-3 and TRBJ1-2; 9 nucleotides line up with TRBD1. V shed 4 bases and J 7 bases; nucleotides not matched to a gene: 4. CDR1 and CDR2 from the germline V gene are LGHNA and YSLEER. CDR3 length equals 13 residues. CDR3 sequence (DNA): TGCGCCAGCAGCCGGACAGGGGAAGCTGGCTACACCTTC. As protein: CASSRTGEAGYTF.

This clone came up once. The chain employs TRBV5-1 and TRBJ1-4; 7 bases match TRBD1. The germline V gene has CDR1 SGHRS and CDR2 YFSETQ. The CDR3 totals 15 residues. Trimming removed 4 bases from V and 0 bases from J; junction bases left unmatched: 3. The CDR3 loop reads CASSDTGATNEKLFF. Written as DNA, the CDR3 is TGCGCCAGCAGCGACACAGGGGCAACTAATGAAAAACTGTTTTTT.

This chain uses TRBV12-3 or TRBV12-4 with TRBJ2-5, with D unclear. V lost 2 bases, J lost 2 bases, and 0 bases lay in between. The CDR3 has 11 residues. This CDR3 is CASSLQETQYF. The CDR3 DNA sequence: TGTGCCAGCAGTTTACAAGAGACCCAGTACTTC.

The chain carries TRBV18 and TRBJ2-7; 15 bases fit TRBD2. The ends lost 4 bases at V and 3 bases at J; junction bases unmatched: 4. This CDR3 region has 16 residues. The germline V gene encodes CDR1 KGHSH and CDR2 LQKENI. The CDR3: CASSRGLAGGHYEQYF. The CDR3 nucleotides read TGTGCCAGCTCACGGGGACTAGCGGGAGGCCACTACGAGCAGTACTTC.

This clone was observed once. The chain recombines TRBV12-3 or TRBV12-4 with TRBJ1-1, with D hard to call. The CDR3 consists of 13 residues. Trimming pared 7 bases from V and 1 base from J, leaving 10 bases between. CDR3 in DNA: TGTGCCAGCAAAGTGACGAGGAACACTGAAGCTTTCTTT. This translates into CASKVTRNTEAFF.

This chain connects TRBV4-3 to TRBJ1-1, with unresolved D. The CDR3 consists of 14 residues. Deletions cut 0 bases from V and 10 bases from J, with 15 bases between. Germline V gives CDR1 LGHNA, CDR2 YSLEER. The CDR3 sequence is CASSQDVARPVAFF. CDR3 bases: TGCGCCAGCAGCCAAGATGTAGCCCGGCCCGTAGCTTTCTTT.

In this sample, this clone turned up once. This rearrangement joins TRBV10-3 to TRBJ1-1, with D possibly TRBD1 on 6 matching bases. CDR1 and CDR2 (germline): ENHRY, SYGVKD. V was pared by 2 bases and J by 4 bases, with 17 bases between. The CDR3 consists of 16 residues. CDR3 bases: TGTGCCATCAGTGAGCCCGGGAGGGGGGCGACCACTGAAGCTTTCTTT. It specifies CAISEPGRGATTEAFF.

This clone came up once. The chain joins TRBV19 to TRBJ1-6; 7 bases match TRBD1. The germline CDR1 and CDR2 sequences are LNHDA and SQIVND (reference sequence). This CDR3 spans 15 amino acids. The junction had 8 bases not matched to a gene; V was cut back by 5 bases and J by 7 bases. CDR3 amino acids: CASSGGGDSNSPLHF. The CDR3 region has the DNA TGTGCCAGTAGTGGCGGGGGGGACAGCAATTCACCCCTCCACTTT.

This CDR3 reads CASSDLSRPIYGYTF. The CDR3 nucleotides are TGTGCCAGTAGTGATTTGTCCCGGCCCATATATGGCTACACCTTC. J is TRBJ1-2 and V is TRBV19, with D uncertain. Germline V gene lookup returns CDR1 LNHDA and CDR2 SQIVND (reference sequence). CDR3 length: 15 residues. V was pared by 5 bases and J by 5 bases, with 18 bases between.

The chain has TRBV30 and TRBJ2-3; the D is unclear. This CDR3 has 14 residues. With 1 base removed from V and 2 bases from J, the gap between germline ends came to 10 bases. From germline, CDR1 is GTSNPN and CDR2 SVGIG (reference sequence). The CDR3 DNA sequence: TGTGCCTGGAGTGCCGCCGTCGCCACAGATACGCAGTATTTT. This sequence encodes CAWSAAVATDTQYF.

The chain links TRBV30 to TRBJ2-1; perhaps TRBD2 as D (5 bases). The CDR3 is 13 amino acids. Per the germline V gene, CDR1 is GTSNPN and CDR2 is SVGIG (reference sequence). Trimming took off 3 bases at V and 4 bases at J, with 10 bases between the two ends. The DNA for the CDR3 is TGTGCCTGGAGGGACCGCGGGTACAATGAGCAGTTCTTC. Its translation: CAWRDRGYNEQFF. Variable domain in full (rest from reference TRBV30 and TRBJ2-1): SQTIHQWPATLVQPVGSPLSLECTVEGTSNPNLYWYRQAAGRGLQLLFYSVGIGQISSEVPQNLSASRPQDRQFILSSKKLLLSDSGFYLCAWRDRGYNEQFFGPGTRLTVL.

The rearrangement links TRBV6-5 to TRBJ1-4, with 7 bases aligning to TRBD1. The trim removed 0 bases at V and 4 bases at J, leaving 2 bases unmatched. The CDR3 runs 15 residues. Germline CDR1 is MNHEY and CDR2 is SVGAGI. The CDR3 region has the DNA TGTGCCAGCAGTTACTCGCCAGGGGGTAATGAAAAACTGTTTTTT. This gives the protein CASSYSPGGNEKLFF.

This clone occurred once. CDR3 region: CASSRGGIQYF. DNA for the CDR3: TGTGCCAGCAGCCGGGGGGGCATTCAGTACTTC. The J gene is TRBJ2-4, the V gene TRBV5-4, with 8 bases matching TRBD2. Germline assignment: CDR1 SGHNT and CDR2 YYREEE (reference sequence). This CDR3 comprises 11 residues. The trim removed 4 bases at V and 9 bases at J, leaving 0 bases unmatched.

The V gene is TRBV21-1, the J gene TRBJ2-5; the D segment call TRBD2 is taken from the table without a DNA check. TRBV21-1 is a recognized pseudogene. The CDR3 loop spans 16 amino acids. CDR3 bases: TGTGCCAGCAGCATGAGAATTGTCCCTCGAGGGGAGACCCAGTACTTC. Its translation is CASSMRIVPRGETQYF.

The chain combines TRBV2 with TRBJ2-1; D remains unclear. Germline-derived CDR1 and CDR2 are SNHLY and FYNNEI. V was cut by 7 bases and J by 4 bases, with 20 bases left in between. There are 16 residues in the CDR3. The CDR3 here is CASIRPSAETYNEQFF. CDR3 DNA sequence: TGTGCCAGCATCCGACCTTCGGCGGAGACGTACAATGAGCAGTTCTTC.

J is TRBJ2-1 and V is TRBV9; 7 positions agree with TRBD2. J gave up 6 bases and V 5 bases, and 26 bases lay outside the gene matches. The length of the CDR3 is 20 residues. CDR1 SGDLS and CDR2 YYNGEE come from the germline V gene. The DNA of the CDR3 is TGTGCCAGCAGTAGAAAGGCTCAGCGGGGCGTAACCACAAGGAGCAATGAGCAGTTCTTC. Encoded protein: CASSRKAQRGVTTRSNEQFF. The full variable domain, in which reference TRBV9 and TRBJ2-1 provide the parts outside the CDR3, is DSGVTQTPKHLITATGQRVTLRCSPRSGDLSVYWYQQSLDQGLQFLIQYYNGEERAKGNILERFSAQQFPDLHSELNLSSLELGDSALYFCASSRKAQRGVTTRSNEQFFGPGTRLTVL.